The entry below describes one TCR beta chain. The sample is drawn from a study of blood T cells in healthy people across ages. The CDR3 runs to 11 residues. Per the germline V gene, CDR1 is SEHNR and CDR2 is FQNEAQ (reference sequence). V was clipped by 5 bases and J by 7 bases, with 8 bases between them. A second about 7 to 12 cycle PCR used barcoded and J-beta primers. TCRdb recomputed calls from the 5' RACE reads with MiXCR, one row per CDR3 protein. Of 500,000 to 550,000 distinct CDR3 sequences listed, more than 20% are singletons. These records were also assigned to another study, of T cells of mothers and their children.

The sequence was collected from a boy younger than 18 in good health. The material sequenced was blood. This rearrangement joins TRBV7-9 to TRBJ1-2; possible D gene TRBD1, 6 bases. CDR3 in DNA: TGTGCCAGCAGCACAGGGCGTGGCTACACCTTC. Residues: CASSTGRGYTF. Supplemented by reference TRBV7-9 and TRBJ1-2, the full variable domain reads DTGVSQNPRHKITKRGQNVTFRCDPISEHNRLYWYRQTLGQGPEFLTYFQNEAQLEKSRLLSDRFSAERPKGSFSTLEIQRTEQGDSAMYLCASSTGRGYTFGSGTRLTVV.